This T cell receptor beta chain is from a study of identical twins. TCRdb itself ran the 5' RACE reads through MiXCR, one entry per CDR3 protein. In the table there are about 530,000 distinct CDR3 sequences, around 15% of which are singletons. Study-level findings and limits: High-abundance cord blood beta clonotypes had fewer insertions; memory repertoires showed none.

This CDR3 has 14 amino acids. Per the germline V gene, CDR1 is MDHEN and CDR2 is SYDVKM. V lost 3 bases and J lost 8, with 14 bases in between. This clonotype was detected only a few times. Its antigen is unidentified. These same data were also listed under a study on yellow fever vaccine responses in identical twins. That study reports: The T cell response to vaccination in identical twins was reportedly partly convergent and partly personalized.

The chain uses TRBV28 and TRBJ2-1; possible D gene TRBD1, 6 bases. The sample taken for sequencing was CD4+ T cells sorted from blood. This clonotype was sampled from a woman aged 18-29 years in good health. CDR3 nucleotides: TGTGCCAGCAGTTTTGAGGTAACAGGGCATGAGCAGTTCTTC. It specifies CASSFEVTGHEQFF.